This TCR beta chain was identified in a study of memory CD4+ T cells and cytomegalovirus serostatus. Trimming took off 5 bases at V and 9 bases at J, with 8 bases between the two ends. This CDR3 is 11 amino acids long. Germline V lookup: CDR1 LGHNT, CDR2 FRNRAP. Single viable CD3+CD4+CD8-CD45RO+ cells were sorted as the memory CD4+ T cells. Sequenced by immunoSEQ multiplex PCR; TCRdb stores in-frame clones only, minus some. The sample gives some 73,000 clones, just under 80% of which show up once; 2.6% is in the top ten. The clonotype originates from an adult in good health and CMV-seropositive. Sequencing was done on a sample of memory CD4+ T cells from blood. The chain carries TRBV12-5 and TRBJ2-1; tentative D call: TRBD2 (5 bases). The DNA for the CDR3 is TGTGCTAGTGGTAGGACTGGTGAGCAGTTCTTC. Amino acids: CASGRTGEQFF. Full variable domain (missing parts from reference TRBV12-5 and TRBJ2-1): DARVTQTPRHKVTEMGQEVTMRCQPILGHNTVFWYRQTMMQGLELLAYFRNRAPLDDSGMPKDRFSAEMPDATLATLKIQPSEPRDSAVYFCASGRTGEQFFGPGTRLTVL.